This entry lists 4 T cell receptor beta chains sequenced from one sample in a study of blood T cell repertoires in COVID-19. Produced via immunoSEQ multiplex PCR; TCRdb's table is partial and in-frame only. Of 100,000 to 150,000 clones listed, more than 75% were seen once; the top ten hold around 4.2%. Sequencing used peripheral blood. Source of these receptors: a man aged 55 to 70 with acute or convalescent COVID-19.

The chain joins TRBV5-4 to TRBJ2-3; D uncertain. Germline lookup yields CDR1 SGHNT and CDR2 YYREEE (reference sequence). V was trimmed by 0 bases and J by 0 bases, leaving 8 bases between them. The length of the CDR3 is 15 residues. The CDR3 loop reads CASSLDPTSTDTQYF. CDR3 in DNA: TGTGCCAGCAGCTTGGACCCTACCAGCACAGATACGCAGTATTTT.

This rearrangement joins TRBV27 to TRBJ1-2; the D gene is possibly TRBD1 (5 bases). V shed 10 bases and J shed 8 bases, with 23 bases lying between them. Per germline, CDR1 MNHEY and CDR2 SMNVEV (reference sequence). CDR3 size: 14 residues. CDR3 nucleotide sequence: TGTGCCATTACCCACCAGGGCAGGGAAGGCGGCTACACCTTC. Translated: CAITHQGREGGYTF.

With regard to this clone: The sample contains more than one DNA sequence encoding this CDR3. The DNA of the CDR3 is TGTGCCAGCAGCTTGGGACAGATTAACTATGGCTACACCTTC. It is translated as CASSLGQINYGYTF. The chain employs TRBV5-6 and TRBJ1-2; tentative D call: TRBD1 (5 bases). This CDR3 is built from 14 residues. The V gene's germline CDR1 is SGHDT and CDR2 YYEEEE. Trimming cost V 0 bases and J 1 base, with 7 bases left between them.

This clone has just a few counts. CDR3 region: CASSPGGGSTDTQYF. As DNA, the CDR3 is TGTGCCAGCAGCCCAGGGGGAGGAAGCACAGATACGCAGTATTTT. This sequence joins TRBV4-2 and TRBJ2-3; possible D gene TRBD1, 7 bases. V shed 4 bases and J shed 0 bases, with 11 bases lying between them. Per germline, CDR1 LGHNA and CDR2 YNFKEQ. The length of the CDR3 is 15 residues.